This T cell receptor beta chain is drawn from a study of Graves' ophthalmopathy and Graves' hyperthyroidism. Study-level background: Untreated patients at initial diagnosis provided peripheral blood. Study-wide points: Blood also harbored most expanded thyroid clonotypes above 0.001 frequency. Ophthalmopathy progression predictions by the model showed 72.22% specificity and 70.59% sensitivity.

Per germline, CDR1 MGHDK and CDR2 SYGVNS. The ends were cut back, 10 bases at V and 2 bases at J, with 15 bases in the middle. The CDR3 is 14 amino acids. As to this clonotype: Its specificity is unknown.

CDR3 regions of TCR beta were amplified from RNA transcripts. In the first round, RT-PCR was carried out with HTBI primers, and a multiplex PCR formed the second round. TCRdb itself ran the multiplex PCR reads through MiXCR, one entry per CDR3 protein. The repertoire consists of around 670,000 distinct CDR3 sequences, with 35% to 50% occurring once and the leading ten covering roughly 45%. Moderate-to-severe activity, CAS ≥3, NOSPECS ≥4 and duration under 3 months were recorded for donors with ophthalmopathy. This chain links TRBV25-1 with TRBJ1-3; no clear D. Source material: peripheral blood. The sequence derives from an adult man with Graves' ophthalmopathy. CDR3 amino acids: CATPEPLPGNTIYF. Written as DNA, the CDR3 is TGTGCCACTCCAGAGCCATTACCTGGAAACACCATATATTTT.